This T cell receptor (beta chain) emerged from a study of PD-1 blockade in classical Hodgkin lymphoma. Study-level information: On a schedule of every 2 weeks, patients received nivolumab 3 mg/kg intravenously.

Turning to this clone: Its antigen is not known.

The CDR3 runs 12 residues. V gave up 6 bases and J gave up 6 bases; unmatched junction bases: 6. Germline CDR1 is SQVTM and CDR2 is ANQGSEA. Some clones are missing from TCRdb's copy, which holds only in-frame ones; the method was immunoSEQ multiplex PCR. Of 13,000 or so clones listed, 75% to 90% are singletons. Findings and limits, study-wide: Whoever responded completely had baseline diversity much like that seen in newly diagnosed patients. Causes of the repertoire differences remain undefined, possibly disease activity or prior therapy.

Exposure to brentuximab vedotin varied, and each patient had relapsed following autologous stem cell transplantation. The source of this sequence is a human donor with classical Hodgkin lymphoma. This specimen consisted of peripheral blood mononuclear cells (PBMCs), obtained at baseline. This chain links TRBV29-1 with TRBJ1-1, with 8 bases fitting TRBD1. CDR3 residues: CSVSQGAAEAFF. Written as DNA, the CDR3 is TGCAGCGTATCCCAGGGGGCTGCTGAAGCTTTCTTT.